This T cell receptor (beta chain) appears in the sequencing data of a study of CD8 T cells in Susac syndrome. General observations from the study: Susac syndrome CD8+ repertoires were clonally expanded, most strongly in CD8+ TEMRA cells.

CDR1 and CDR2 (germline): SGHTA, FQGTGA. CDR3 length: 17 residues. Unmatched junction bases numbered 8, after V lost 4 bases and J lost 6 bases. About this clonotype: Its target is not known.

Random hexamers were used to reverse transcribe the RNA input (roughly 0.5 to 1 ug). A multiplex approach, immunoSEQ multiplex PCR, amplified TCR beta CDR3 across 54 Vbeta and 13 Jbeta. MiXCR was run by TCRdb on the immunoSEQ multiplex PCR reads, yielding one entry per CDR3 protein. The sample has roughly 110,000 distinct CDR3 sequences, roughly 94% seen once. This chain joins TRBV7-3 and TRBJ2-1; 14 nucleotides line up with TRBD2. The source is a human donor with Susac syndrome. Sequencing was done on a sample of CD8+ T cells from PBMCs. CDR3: CASSSPATSGGANEQFF. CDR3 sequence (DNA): TGTGCCAGCAGCTCCCCGGCGACTAGCGGGGGGGCCAATGAGCAGTTCTTC.